These 21 T cell receptor beta chains came from one sample sequenced in a study of blood T cell repertoires in COVID-19. Sequenced by immunoSEQ multiplex PCR; TCRdb stores in-frame clones only, minus some. The sample lists approximately 360,000 clones; roughly 90% were seen once. What was sequenced was PBMCs or T cells enriched from blood (not recorded which). The receptors were sampled from a woman in her thirties with acute COVID-19.

The V call is TRBV3-1 (or the pseudogene TRBV3-2), the J call TRBJ1-6; the D gene is possibly TRBD1 (6 bases). Trimming pared 0 bases from V and 13 bases from J, leaving 22 bases between. This CDR3 spans 17 amino acids. Germline V gene data show CDR1 as LGHDT and CDR2 as YNNKEL (reference sequence). This CDR3 is CASSQDSMTGPFGPLHF. CDR3 sequence (DNA): TGTGCCAGCAGCCAAGATTCCATGACAGGTCCCTTTGGTCCCCTCCACTTT.

This chain connects TRBV5-4 to TRBJ2-3; 9 bases match TRBD1. This CDR3 is built from 16 residues. Trimming cost V 3 bases and J 1 base; bases outside gene matches: 6. Germline CDR1 and CDR2: SGHNT and YYREEE (reference sequence). In DNA, the CDR3 is TGTGCCAGCAGCTCAAAAACAGGGGGCGGCACAGATACGCAGTATTTT. Protein: CASSSKTGGGTDTQYF. Complete variable domain (other parts from reference TRBV5-4 and TRBJ2-3): ETGVTQSPTHLIKTRGQQVTLRCSSQSGHNTVSWYQQALGQGPQFIFQYYREEENGRGNFPPRFSGLQFPNYSSELNVNALELDDSALYLCASSSKTGGGTDTQYFGPGTRLTVL.

This clone was found once. Other DNA sequences in this sample translate to the same CDR3. This sequence joins TRBV4-1 and TRBJ1-5; D not resolved. Germline V lookup: CDR1 MGHRA, CDR2 YSYEKL. The CDR3 runs 13 residues. V was pared by 0 bases and J by 7 bases, with 7 bases between. The CDR3 loop reads CASSQDRGQPQHF. The CDR3, as DNA: TGCGCCAGCAGCCAAGATCGAGGCCAGCCCCAGCATTTT.

The table lists this clone with a count of one. The chain uses TRBV5-6 and TRBJ1-6; possible D gene TRBD1, 6 bases. V was pared by 0 bases and J by 5 bases, with 9 bases between. Germline CDR1 and CDR2: SGHDT and YYEEEE. The CDR3 has 15 residues. The CDR3 here is CASSLGQVNNSPLHF. The CDR3 nucleotides are TGTGCCAGCAGCTTGGGACAGGTGAATAATTCACCCCTCCACTTT.

This chain uses TRBV6-2 or TRBV6-3 with TRBJ1-2; D gene unclear. Trimming stripped 5 bases from V and 4 bases from J, with 32 bases between. CDR3 length: 20 amino acids. The germline gives CDR1 MNHEY, CDR2 SVGEGT. The CDR3 region is CASSTMQIKGGLGSTYGYTF. The CDR3 DNA sequence: TGTGCCAGCAGTACAATGCAAATAAAGGGAGGTCTCGGTAGTACCTATGGCTACACCTTC.

This clone appeared a few times. The V call is TRBV21-1, the J call TRBJ2-1; the D call in the table, TRBD1, was not verified against the DNA. TRBV21-1 is classified as a pseudogene. The CDR3 spans 14 residues. CDR3 sequence (DNA): TGTGCCAGCAGCAAAGAGGCCAGGGGCTCAAAGCAGTTCTTC. It yields the protein CASSKEARGSKQFF.

The chain uses TRBV7-2 and TRBJ2-2; a possible D gene is TRBD2 (6 bases). Per germline, CDR1 SGHTA and CDR2 FQGNSA. The germline V and J ends were trimmed by 3 bases and 4 bases, with 15 bases remaining between them. The CDR3 runs to 16 residues. CDR3 coding DNA: TGTGCCAGCAGCTTTCCACATGGGGGGATCACCGGGGAGCTGTTTTTT. Translation: CASSFPHGGITGELFF.

The rearrangement links TRBV7-9 to TRBJ2-7, with D perhaps matching TRBD2 (6 bases). The CDR3 length is 16 residues. V was shortened by 2 bases and J by 2 bases, with 16 bases between the two germline ends. Germline V gives CDR1 SEHNR, CDR2 FQNEAQ (reference sequence). In nucleotides, the CDR3 is TGTGCCAGCAGCTTACCGGGACTCAAGGGAACCTACGAGCAGTACTTC. Protein product: CASSLPGLKGTYEQYF.

CDR3 in amino acids: CATSDFTSGEDTDTQYF. CDR3 nucleotides: TGTGCCACCAGTGATTTCACTAGCGGGGAGGACACAGATACGCAGTATTTT. The J gene is TRBJ2-3, the V gene TRBV24-1; the match to TRBD2 covers 10 bases. The CDR3 has 17 amino acids. V was clipped by 1 base and J by 2 bases; unmatched bases: 5. Germline V CDR1 and CDR2: KGHDR, SFDVKD.

The J gene is TRBJ2-7, the V gene TRBV10-2; D is possibly TRBD1 (7 bases). The CDR3 is 16 amino acids. Germline values: CDR1 WSHSY, CDR2 SAAADI. V was cut by 5 bases and J by 3 bases, with 20 bases left in between. CDR3 DNA sequence: TGCGCCAGCAGTCCCAGGGGGGTATCGGCTATCTACGAGCAGTACTTC. Protein sequence: CASSPRGVSAIYEQYF.

This chain uses TRBV30 with TRBJ1-4, with D uncertain. The CDR3 is made up of 15 amino acids. Germline lookup yields CDR1 GTSNPN and CDR2 SVGIG (reference sequence). The V end lost 0 bases, the J end lost 4 bases, and 12 bases lay between the germline ends. The CDR3 nucleotides are TGTGCCTGGAGTGTAGAGAGGAAGCTTAATGAAAAACTGTTTTTT. It specifies CAWSVERKLNEKLFF. Looking up the rest from reference TRBV30 and TRBJ1-4 gives the full variable domain: SQTIHQWPATLVQPVGSPLSLECTVEGTSNPNLYWYRQAAGRGLQLLFYSVGIGQISSEVPQNLSASRPQDRQFILSSKKLLLSDSGFYLCAWSVERKLNEKLFFGSGTQLSVL.

CDR3 sequence reads: CASSPTFNSPLHF. In DNA, the CDR3 is TGTGCCAGCAGCCCTACTTTCAACTCACCCCTCCACTTT. The chain uses TRBV7-6 and TRBJ1-6; D is undetermined. V lost 5 bases to trimming and J lost 10 bases, with 12 bases between them. The CDR3 consists of 13 residues. Germline-derived CDR1 and CDR2 are SGHVS and FNYEAQ.

This clone was detected only a few times. The CDR3 sequence is CASSLVQGVGNTEAFF. CDR3 in DNA: TGCGCCAGCAGCTTGGTACAGGGTGTCGGAAACACTGAAGCTTTCTTT. The chain carries TRBV5-1 and TRBJ1-1, with D perhaps TRBD1 (6 bases). The germline V and J ends were trimmed by 0 bases and 2 bases, with 14 bases remaining between them. CDR3 size: 16 residues. Germline values: CDR1 SGHRS, CDR2 YFSETQ.

This clone was observed a single time. V and J are TRBV6-1 and TRBJ2-3; D may be TRBD2 (6 bases). The CDR3 spans 16 residues. Germline values: CDR1 MNHNS, CDR2 SASEGT. Trimming removed 1 base from V and 0 bases from J, with 11 bases in between. The CDR3 DNA reads TGTGCCAGCAGTGAAGGGGGGGAAGGGAGCACAGATACGCAGTATTTT. As protein: CASSEGGEGSTDTQYF.

The chain combines TRBV20-1 with TRBJ2-7; 7 bases match TRBD2. The CDR3 totals 11 residues. Germline CDR1 reads DFQATT; CDR2 reads SNEGSKA (reference sequence). After removal of 6 bases from V and 3 bases from J, the junction contained 2 bases not matched to a gene. The CDR3 nucleotides read TGCAGTGCCCGGGGGGACTACGAGCAGTACTTC. Translating it yields CSARGDYEQYF.

The chain has TRBV29-1 and TRBJ1-1; perhaps TRBD1 as D (5 bases). There are 14 residues in the CDR3. V was clipped by 5 bases and J by 5 bases, with 18 bases between them. CDR1 and CDR2 from the germline V gene are SQVTM and ANQGSEA. CDR3 coding DNA: TGCAGCGTTTTCCTTGGTGGGGCTGGGACTGAAGCTTTCTTT. It specifies CSVFLGGAGTEAFF.

This chain connects TRBV19 to TRBJ2-5; TRBD2 agrees at 10 bases. CDR3 size: 18 residues. Looked up from germline, CDR1 is LNHDA and CDR2 is SQIVND (reference sequence). V lost 4 bases and J lost 4; bases outside the gene matches: 15. The CDR3 loop reads CASSTPLPGLATGETQYF. The CDR3 coding sequence is TGTGCCAGTAGTACGCCCCTTCCGGGACTAGCGACGGGAGAGACCCAGTACTTC.

The rearrangement joins TRBV5-1 to TRBJ2-2; a possible D gene is TRBD2 (5 bases). Germline-derived CDR1 and CDR2 are SGHRS and YFSETQ. CDR3 length equals 13 residues. The germline V and J ends were trimmed by 4 bases and 3 bases, with 7 bases remaining between them. Written as DNA, the CDR3 is TGCGCCAGCAGCGAGGGCTACACCGGGGAGCTGTTTTTT. Its protein product is CASSEGYTGELFF.

V is TRBV7-3 and J is TRBJ1-6; possibly TRBD1 for D (6 bases). Germline assignment: CDR1 SGHTA and CDR2 FQGTGA. The CDR3 is 14 amino acids. V lost 3 bases, J lost 4 bases, and 7 bases lay in between. The CDR3 spells CASSFQGYNSPLHF. The DNA of the CDR3 is TGTGCCAGCAGCTTTCAGGGGTATAATTCACCCCTCCACTTT.

The CDR3 loop is CASSSILAGGSYEQYF. The CDR3 DNA reads as TGTGCCAGCAGCTCCATACTAGCGGGGGGATCCTACGAGCAGTACTTC. V gene TRBV11-2 combines with J gene TRBJ2-7; 12 nucleotides match TRBD2. CDR3 length equals 16 residues. Germline CDR1 is SGHAT and CDR2 is FQNNGV. With 4 bases clipped from V and 1 base from J, the junction kept 5 bases outside the gene matches.

This clone has a handful of counts. V gene TRBV12-5 combines with J gene TRBJ2-6, with 9 bases lining up with TRBD2. After removal of 7 bases from V and 4 bases from J, the junction contained 5 bases not matched to a gene. This CDR3 has 15 amino acids. The germline V gene encodes CDR1 LGHNT and CDR2 FRNRAP. CDR3 sequence: CASARSGGGANVLTF. CDR3 in DNA: TGTGCTAGTGCCCGTAGCGGGGGAGGGGCCAACGTCCTGACTTTC.